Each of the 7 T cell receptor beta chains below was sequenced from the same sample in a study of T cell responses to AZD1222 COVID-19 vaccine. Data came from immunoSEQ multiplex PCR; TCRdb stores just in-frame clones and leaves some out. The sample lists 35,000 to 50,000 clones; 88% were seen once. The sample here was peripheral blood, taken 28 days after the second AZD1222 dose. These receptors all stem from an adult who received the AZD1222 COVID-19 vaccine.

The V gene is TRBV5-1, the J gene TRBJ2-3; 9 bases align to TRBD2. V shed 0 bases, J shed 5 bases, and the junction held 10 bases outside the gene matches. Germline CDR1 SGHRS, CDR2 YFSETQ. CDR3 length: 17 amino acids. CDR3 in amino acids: CASSLDVGGGARDTQYF. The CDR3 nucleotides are TGCGCCAGCAGCTTGGATGTCGGCGGGGGGGCCAGAGATACGCAGTATTTT.

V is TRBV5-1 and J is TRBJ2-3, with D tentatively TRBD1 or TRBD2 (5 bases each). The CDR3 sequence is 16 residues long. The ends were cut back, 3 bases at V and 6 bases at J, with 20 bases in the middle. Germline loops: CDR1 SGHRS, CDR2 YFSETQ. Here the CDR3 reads CASSSQPIGTGDTQYF. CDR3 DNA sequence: TGCGCCAGCAGCTCCCAACCCATCGGGACGGGGGATACGCAGTATTTT.

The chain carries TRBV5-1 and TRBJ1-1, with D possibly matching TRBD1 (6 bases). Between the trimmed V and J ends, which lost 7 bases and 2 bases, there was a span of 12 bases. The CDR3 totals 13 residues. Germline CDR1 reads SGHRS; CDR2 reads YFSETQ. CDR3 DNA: TGCGCCAGCTGCAGGGGCCCCAACACTGAAGCTTTCTTT. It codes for CASCRGPNTEAFF.

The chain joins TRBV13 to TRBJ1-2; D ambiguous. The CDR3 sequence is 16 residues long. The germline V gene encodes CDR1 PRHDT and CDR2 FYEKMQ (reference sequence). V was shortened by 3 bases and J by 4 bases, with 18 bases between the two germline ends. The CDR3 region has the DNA TGTGCCAGCAGCTTTCGAGGAGGGCAGCCTTTCTATGGCTACACCTTC. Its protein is CASSFRGGQPFYGYTF.

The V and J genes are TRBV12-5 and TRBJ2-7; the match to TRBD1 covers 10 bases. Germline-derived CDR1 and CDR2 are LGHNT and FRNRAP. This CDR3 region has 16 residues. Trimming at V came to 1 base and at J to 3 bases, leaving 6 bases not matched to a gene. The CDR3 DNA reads TGTGCTAGTGGTTTGGCCGGGACAGGGGTCAACTACGAGCAGTACTTC. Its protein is CASGLAGTGVNYEQYF.

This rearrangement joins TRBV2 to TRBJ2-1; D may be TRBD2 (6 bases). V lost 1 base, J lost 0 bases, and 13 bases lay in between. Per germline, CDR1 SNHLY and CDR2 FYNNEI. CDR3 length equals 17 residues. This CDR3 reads CASSEVGLAASYNEQFF. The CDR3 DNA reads TGTGCCAGCAGTGAAGTGGGACTGGCGGCCTCCTACAATGAGCAGTTCTTC.

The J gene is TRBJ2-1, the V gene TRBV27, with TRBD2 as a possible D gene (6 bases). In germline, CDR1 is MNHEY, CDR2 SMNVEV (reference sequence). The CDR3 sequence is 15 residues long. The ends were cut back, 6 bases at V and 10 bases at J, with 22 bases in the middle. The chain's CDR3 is CASSLAPGALHEQFF. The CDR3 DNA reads TGTGCCAGCAGCCTGGCTCCGGGAGCGTTACACGAGCAGTTCTTC.